The 30 T cell receptor beta chains below all came from one sample that was sequenced in a study of shared clonotypes between healthy human individuals (dated by TCRdb to between 2020 and 2021). The receptor library was made with the immunoSEQ multiplex PCR assay. Drawn from immuneACCESS, this table holds only the in-frame rearrangements with V and J called that TCRdb kept. Clones are partly lost; checked studies trace under half to an unresolved V gene and leave the rest unexplained. Here the sample has under 200,000 clones; about 93% occur a single time. Of the sample, 0.065% to 0.07% is held by the ten largest clones. Sequenced sample: naive CD4+ T cells sorted from blood. The meaning of the sample's cell subset or site label: CD45RA+ positively selected. The receptors stem from a woman younger than 45 in good health.

The J gene is TRBJ1-1, the V gene TRBV7-7; the match to TRBD1 covers 7 bases. Per germline, CDR1 SSHAT and CDR2 FNYEAQ (reference sequence). The CDR3 covers 16 residues. After removal of 3 bases from V and 3 bases from J, the junction contained 10 bases not matched to a gene. The CDR3 DNA reads as TGTGCCAGCAGCTTCCCCCGGCAGGGGGTGTACACTGAAGCTTTCTTT. This gives the protein CASSFPRQGVYTEAFF.

The rearrangement links TRBV15 to TRBJ2-7; 9 nucleotides agree with TRBD2. This CDR3 region has 16 residues. Germline V gene data show CDR1 as LNHNV and CDR2 as YYDKDF (reference sequence). V shed 3 bases, J shed 7 bases, and the junction held 13 bases outside the gene matches. The CDR3 region has the DNA TGTGCCACCAGCAGGATTTTAGCGGGAGCGAATGATGAGCAGTACTTC. It yields the protein CATSRILAGANDEQYF.

The J gene is TRBJ2-2, the V gene TRBV7-3, with unresolved D. Trimming shortened V by 2 bases and J by 1 base, and 5 bases separated the two germline ends. There are 14 residues in the CDR3. Germline V gene lookup returns CDR1 SGHTA and CDR2 FQGTGA. The CDR3 DNA reads as TGTGCCAGCAGCTTAGTACAGAACACCGGGGAGCTGTTTTTT. This gives the protein CASSLVQNTGELFF.

The chain has TRBV2 and TRBJ2-7, with D perhaps matching TRBD2 (5 bases). Looked up from germline, CDR1 is SNHLY and CDR2 is FYNNEI. This CDR3 is 12 amino acids long. Deletions cut 9 bases from V and 3 bases from J, with 12 bases between. CDR3 in DNA: TGTGCCAGTCTAACGGGAATCTACGAGCAGTACTTC. As protein: CASLTGIYEQYF.

The J gene is TRBJ2-6, the V gene TRBV5-1; D gene uncertain. Germline lookup yields CDR1 SGHRS and CDR2 YFSETQ. This CDR3 comprises 18 residues. The V and J ends lost 4 bases and 0 bases respectively, with 17 bases between them. The CDR3 sequence is CASSPTLVAPSGANVLTF. The CDR3 nucleotides are TGCGCCAGCAGCCCGACGTTGGTCGCCCCCTCTGGGGCCAACGTCCTGACTTTC.

Written as DNA, the CDR3 is TGTGCCAGTAGTACCCAGCTAGGACGGTTAAGGTCCTACGAGCAGTACTTC. This gives the protein CASSTQLGRLRSYEQYF. The V call is TRBV19, the J call TRBJ2-5; D not resolved. The end of the DNA fits TRBJ2-7 better, so the J call may be wrong. The CDR3 sequence is 17 residues long. Germline CDR1 is LNHDA and CDR2 is SQIVND (reference sequence).

The CDR3 loop is CASSPEGRLMEQFF. The CDR3 DNA sequence: TGCGCCAGCAGCCCCGAGGGACGCCTCATGGAGCAGTTCTTC. The chain has TRBV5-1 and TRBJ2-1, with D tentatively TRBD1 or TRBD2 (5 bases each). Trimming removed 4 bases at V and 10 bases at J, with 18 bases between. The CDR3 is 14 residues long. Germline CDR1 and CDR2: SGHRS and YFSETQ.

This chain links TRBV28 with TRBJ2-1, with D uncertain. Germline V gene sequence: CDR1 MDHEN, CDR2 SYDVKM. The V and J ends lost 8 bases and 0 bases respectively, with 14 bases between them. The CDR3 covers 15 residues. Here the CDR3 DNA reads TGTGCCAGCCCCCCCCGTGGGGACTCCTACAATGAGCAGTTCTTC. It specifies CASPPRGDSYNEQFF. Variable domain in full (rest from reference TRBV28 and TRBJ2-1): DVKVTQSSRYLVKRTGEKVFLECVQDMDHENMFWYRQDPGLGLRLIYFSYDVKMKEKGDIPEGYSVSREKKERFSLILESASTNQTSMYLCASPPRGDSYNEQFFGPGTRLTVL.

This chain uses TRBV28 with TRBJ1-2, with D uncertain. CDR1 and CDR2 (germline): MDHEN, SYDVKM. This CDR3 has 15 amino acids. V was pared by 4 bases and J by 0 bases, with 12 bases between. The CDR3 sequence is CASSSPGRANYGYTF. The CDR3 DNA reads TGTGCCAGCAGTTCGCCAGGTAGAGCTAACTATGGCTACACCTTC.

This chain connects TRBV15 to TRBJ2-3; D perhaps matches TRBD1 (6 bases). Trimming removed 2 bases from V and 2 bases from J, with 14 bases in between. Per germline, CDR1 LNHNV and CDR2 YYDKDF (reference sequence). This CDR3 has 16 residues. CDR3 DNA sequence: TGTGCCACCAGCAGAAATACAGGGTTATTCACAGATACGCAGTATTTT. Translating gives CATSRNTGLFTDTQYF.

The rearrangement links TRBV2 to TRBJ2-1, with no clear D. This CDR3 region has 14 residues. V was cut by 6 bases and J by 1 base, with 10 bases left in between. CDR1 is SNHLY and CDR2 is FYNNEI in the germline V gene. The CDR3 DNA reads as TGTGCCAGCAGAGCCGCAGGATCCTACAATGAGCAGTTCTTC. Encoded protein: CASRAAGSYNEQFF.

This sequence joins TRBV29-1 and TRBJ1-2; no definite D call. The CDR3 is 13 amino acids. Deletions cut 2 bases from V and 1 base from J, with 8 bases between. Germline CDR1 reads SQVTM; CDR2 reads ANQGSEA. This CDR3 reads CSVESGYNYGYTF. In nucleotides, the CDR3 is TGCAGCGTTGAATCAGGCTATAACTATGGCTACACCTTC.

The rearrangement links TRBV19 to TRBJ2-7; TRBD2 matches 7 bases. The CDR3 is 15 amino acids. Germline CDR1 is LNHDA and CDR2 is SQIVND (reference sequence). J lost 5 bases, V lost 2 bases, and 9 bases had no gene match. CDR3: CASSIFGGGGHEQYF. CDR3 coding DNA: TGTGCCAGTAGTATATTCGGCGGCGGGGGTCACGAGCAGTACTTC.

The chain is built from TRBV28 and TRBJ1-2, with D possibly matching TRBD1 (5 bases). The CDR3 is 14 residues long. The V gene lost 6 bases and the J gene lost 5 bases, with 16 bases spanning the gap. The germline V gene encodes CDR1 MDHEN and CDR2 SYDVKM. The CDR3 spells CASSLGVPGYGYTF. The DNA for the CDR3 is TGTGCCAGCAGCCTGGGGGTCCCGGGGTATGGCTACACCTTC.

The rearrangement joins TRBV28 to TRBJ2-7; D might be TRBD1 (6 bases). The CDR3 length is 15 residues. The germline CDR1 and CDR2 sequences are MDHEN and SYDVKM. V dropped 4 bases and J dropped 2 bases, with 15 bases sitting between them. Written as DNA, the CDR3 is TGTGCCAGCAGTTCCCCAGGGGTAGGAGCCTACGAGCAGTACTTC. Its protein is CASSSPGVGAYEQYF.

The CDR3 nucleotides are TGCAGCGTTTATGTTGGACGGCCGTTGGAGACCCAGTACTTC. It translates to CSVYVGRPLETQYF. The rearrangement uses TRBV29-1 and TRBJ2-5; D call uncertain. Germline CDR1 and CDR2: SQVTM and ANQGSEA. This CDR3 contains 14 residues. Trimming pared 5 bases from V and 5 bases from J, leaving 18 bases between.

V is TRBV19 and J is TRBJ2-5; D perhaps matches TRBD2 (5 bases). The DNA end is a closer match to TRBJ2-7, so the J assignment may be wrong. Germline loops: CDR1 LNHDA, CDR2 SQIVND (reference sequence). The CDR3 is 14 amino acids. Here the CDR3 reads CASSIDLRGYEQYF. The CDR3 nucleotides read TGTGCCAGTAGTATAGATCTACGGGGCTACGAGCAGTACTTC.

The chain has TRBV7-2 and TRBJ1-2; no clear D gene. The V end lost 5 bases, the J end lost 2 bases, and 15 bases lay between the germline ends. The CDR3 loop spans 15 amino acids. Germline values: CDR1 SGHTA, CDR2 FQGNSA. The CDR3 protein is CASSNWPGWNYGYTF. CDR3 nucleotides: TGTGCCAGCAGCAATTGGCCGGGGTGGAACTATGGCTACACCTTC.

The CDR3 nucleotides read TGTGCCAGCCGGGACAGGGGTATCGGCGAGCAGTACTTC. Translating it yields CASRDRGIGEQYF. The genes are TRBV2 and TRBJ2-7; 10 nucleotides match TRBD1. Trimming cost V 8 bases and J 6 bases; bases outside gene matches: 7. This CDR3 contains 13 residues. CDR1 and CDR2 (germline): SNHLY, FYNNEI.

The chain carries TRBV5-1 and TRBJ2-1; D unclear. The CDR3 totals 17 residues. Germline assignment: CDR1 SGHRS and CDR2 YFSETQ. Trimming removed 0 bases from V and 0 bases from J, with 13 bases in between. The CDR3 DNA is TGCGCCAGCAGCTTGGGTCGGGCGTTAAGCTCCTACAATGAGCAGTTCTTC. It specifies CASSLGRALSSYNEQFF.

The chain is built from TRBV2 and TRBJ2-1; D remains ambiguous. The germline V gene has CDR1 SNHLY and CDR2 FYNNEI. The CDR3 covers 13 residues. V lost 8 bases to trimming and J lost 2 bases, with 10 bases between them. CDR3 bases: TGTGCCAGCCCGGACCCCCCCTACAATGAGCAGTTCTTC. It codes for CASPDPPYNEQFF.

This chain uses TRBV6-5 with TRBJ2-7; D is perhaps TRBD2 (5 bases). The CDR3 has 13 amino acids. V lost 6 bases and J lost 2, with 11 bases in between. Per germline, CDR1 MNHEY and CDR2 SVGAGI. The CDR3 sequence: CASRHPGTYEQYF. CDR3 nucleotides: TGTGCCAGCAGACATCCGGGAACCTACGAGCAGTACTTC.

V is TRBV7-2 and J is TRBJ2-5; 10 bases line up with TRBD2. The J call may not be correct, given that the DNA end is closer to TRBJ2-7. CDR1 is SGHTA and CDR2 is FQGNSA in the germline V gene. This CDR3 is 14 amino acids long. CDR3 region: CASSLLAGVNEQYF. The CDR3 nucleotides are TGTGCCAGCAGCTTACTAGCGGGAGTAAACGAGCAGTACTTC.

Only one count was recorded for this clone. A read error may account for a junction end that differs from germline. The chain employs TRBV28 and TRBJ1-1; D possibly corresponds to TRBD1 (5 bases). The CDR3 loop spans 14 amino acids. CDR1 is MDHEN, CDR2 SYDVKM, per germline. The DNA for the CDR3 is TGTGCCAGCACCATTTTCGGGGGGAACGCTGAAGCTTTCTTT. Translating it yields CASTIFGGNAEAFF.

The chain combines TRBV18 with TRBJ1-1; 7 bases align to TRBD1. The CDR3 consists of 13 residues. CDR1 is KGHSH, CDR2 LQKENI, per germline. After removal of 1 base from V and 5 bases from J, the junction contained 1 base not matched to a gene. The DNA for the CDR3 is TGTGCCAGCTCACCACAGGACAGGACTGAAGCTTTCTTT. Its protein is CASSPQDRTEAFF.

The chain couples TRBV20-1 to TRBJ2-5; D unresolved. The J call may be mistaken, given a closer DNA end match to TRBJ2-7. Germline V gene sequence: CDR1 DFQATT, CDR2 SNEGSKA (reference sequence). The CDR3 sequence is 9 residues long. CDR3 amino acids: CSANYEQYF. In nucleotides, the CDR3 is TGCAGCGCCAATTACGAGCAGTACTTC.

The chain carries TRBV7-9 and TRBJ2-2, with 8 bases matching TRBD2. CDR1 and CDR2 (germline): SEHNR, FQNEAQ (reference sequence). The CDR3 runs 15 residues. J lost 5 bases, V lost 8 bases, and 10 bases had no gene match. The CDR3 reads CASGSGRAVTGELFF. In DNA, the CDR3 is TGTGCCAGCGGATCCGGGAGGGCCGTGACCGGGGAGCTGTTTTTT.

The chain has TRBV28 and TRBJ1-1; D is ambiguous. The CDR3 spans 14 residues. Germline V gene sequence: CDR1 MDHEN, CDR2 SYDVKM. V lost 5 bases and J 0 bases, leaving 10 bases between the germline ends. CDR3 nucleotides: TGTGCCAGCAGTCCGCCGGGATTGAACACTGAAGCTTTCTTT. Translating it yields CASSPPGLNTEAFF.

The chain links TRBV6-5 to TRBJ2-2; 8 bases agree with TRBD2. Germline trimming cut 6 bases from V and 5 bases from J; bases unmatched to any gene: 2. This CDR3 has 13 residues. Per germline, CDR1 MNHEY and CDR2 SVGAGI. The CDR3: CASRREATGELFF. CDR3 bases: TGTGCCAGCAGGCGGGAGGCTACCGGGGAGCTGTTTTTT.

This chain uses TRBV16 with TRBJ1-4, with 9 bases matching TRBD1. Germline V gene data show CDR1 as KGHSY and CDR2 as FQNENV. The CDR3 is made up of 15 amino acids. With V trimmed by 2 bases and J by 8 bases, 6 bases remained unmatched. This CDR3 reads CASSQTGQGDEKLFF. The CDR3 nucleotides are TGTGCCAGCAGCCAAACGGGACAGGGAGACGAAAAACTGTTTTTT.